Detailed here is one T cell receptor (beta chain). As yet, its antigen is unknown. Clones were sequenced by immunoSEQ multiplex PCR, and TCRdb holds only the in-frame ones, with some missing. The table includes approximately 2,300,000 clones, around 92% detected once. The data are from a study of shared clonotypes between healthy human individuals. Study-wide results and caveats: Sequencing depth was expected to influence donor clonotype sharing. Of the naive CD4 clonotypes, around 5.2% were shared across a few donors.

Sequencing was done on a sample of naive CD4+ T cells from PBMCs. The subset here: CD45RA+ positively selected. The receptor was isolated from a man aged 18 to 30 in good health. Some clones in this sample may be carry-over from other donors' samples.

The CDR3 DNA follows: TGTGCCAGCAGCTTAGCGCCAGCGGGAGGATTCAATGAGCAGTTCTTC. Protein sequence: CASSLAPAGGFNEQFF. The rearrangement joins TRBV7-7 to TRBJ2-1, with 9 bases lining up with TRBD2. CDR1 and CDR2 from the germline V gene are SSHAT and FNYEAQ (reference sequence). This CDR3 comprises 16 residues. V gave up 0 bases and J gave up 6 bases; unmatched junction bases: 6.